A single sample gave rise to the 27 T cell receptor beta chains below, sequenced in a study of breast tumors, draining lymph nodes, adjacent tissues. One entry per CDR3 protein results from TCRdb running MiXCR on the multiplex PCR reads. The sample consists of tens of thousands of distinct CDR3 sequences, 23% of them appearing once. Sequencing input: breast tumor tissue. These receptors were obtained from a female donor with breast cancer. Some clones in this sample may be carry-over from other donors' samples.

In its sample, this clonotype is medium-sized. The chain has TRBV4-2 and TRBJ1-5; 8 positions agree with TRBD1. Germline CDR1 is LGHNA and CDR2 is YNFKEQ. The CDR3 spans 15 residues. The J segment lost 5 bases and the V segment lost 2 bases, leaving 5 bases of the junction unmatched. The CDR3 region is CASSQYGTGYQPQHF. CDR3 nucleotide sequence: TGTGCCAGCAGCCAATATGGGACAGGCTATCAGCCCCAGCATTTT.

This clonotype has at least ten counts. The chain carries TRBV7-9 and TRBJ2-3, with 7 nucleotides matching TRBD1. J gave up 0 bases and V 4 bases, and 13 bases lay outside the gene matches. The CDR3 is 18 amino acids. The germline gives CDR1 SEHNR, CDR2 FQNEAQ (reference sequence). CDR3 residues: CASSSARDRYPSTDTQYF. CDR3 nucleotides: TGTGCCAGCAGCTCCGCCCGGGACAGATATCCTAGCACAGATACGCAGTATTTT. Based on the CDR3 plus reference TRBV7-9 and TRBJ2-3, the full variable domain is DTGVSQNPRHKITKRGQNVTFRCDPISEHNRLYWYRQTLGQGPEFLTYFQNEAQLEKSRLLSDRFSAERPKGSFSTLEIQRTEQGDSAMYLCASSSARDRYPSTDTQYFGPGTRLTVL.

This clonotype was detected many times. CDR3 amino acids: CASSPGTGVYEQYF. The CDR3, as DNA: TGTGCCAGCAGTCCCGGGACAGGGGTTTACGAGCAGTACTTC. This chain links TRBV6-1 with TRBJ2-7; 10 nucleotides agree with TRBD1. Germline V gene lookup returns CDR1 MNHNS and CDR2 SASEGT. Trimming removed 5 bases from V and 4 bases from J; junction bases left unmatched: 5. The CDR3 length is 14 residues.

This clonotype has at least ten counts. The chain uses TRBV20-1 and TRBJ2-5; D might be TRBD1 (5 bases). This CDR3 has 11 amino acids. V lost 4 bases and J 4 bases, leaving 7 bases between the germline ends. The germline gives CDR1 DFQATT, CDR2 SNEGSKA (reference sequence). The chain's CDR3 is CSAKGIETQYF. CDR3 bases: TGCAGTGCTAAGGGGATAGAGACCCAGTACTTC.

This clonotype was observed many times. J is TRBJ2-5 and V is TRBV29-1; 7 bases match TRBD2. The CDR3 contains 14 residues. CDR1 is SQVTM and CDR2 is ANQGSEA in the germline V gene. Losses at the gene ends were 6 bases for V and 2 bases for J; bases not matched to a gene: 9. The CDR3 loop is CSVIGTISQETQYF. The DNA for the CDR3 is TGCAGCGTAATCGGGACTATTTCGCAAGAGACCCAGTACTTC.

This clonotype was recorded many times. This chain joins TRBV11-2 and TRBJ2-7; a weak D match, TRBD2 (5 bases). Trimming shortened V by 5 bases and J by 2 bases, and 22 bases separated the two germline ends. In germline, CDR1 is SGHAT, CDR2 FQNNGV. The CDR3 is 17 residues long. CDR3 protein: CASSLPLRGVKTYEQYF. The CDR3, as DNA: TGTGCCAGCAGCCTCCCCCTCCGGGGTGTCAAGACCTACGAGCAGTACTTC.

This clonotype was detected only a few times. The chain uses TRBV4-2 and TRBJ2-4; the D gene is possibly TRBD2 (6 bases). Trimming shortened V by 4 bases and J by 5 bases, and 18 bases separated the two germline ends. The CDR3 is 16 amino acids. Germline V gene sequence: CDR1 LGHNA, CDR2 YNFKEQ. CDR3 sequence: CASSPSAGWDQNIQYF. The CDR3 nucleotides read TGTGCCAGCAGCCCTTCAGCGGGTTGGGACCAAAACATTCAGTACTTC.

This clonotype has at least ten counts. V usage is TRBV6-6 and J usage is TRBJ1-5, with no clear D. The CDR3 consists of 13 residues. Trimming took off 6 bases at V and 4 bases at J, with 10 bases between the two ends. The germline V gene encodes CDR1 MNHNY and CDR2 SVGAGI (reference sequence). CDR3 coding DNA: TGTGCCAGCAGGAAGCTTGAGAATCAGCCCCAGCATTTT. Translation: CASRKLENQPQHF.

This clonotype was seen many times. V gene TRBV4-2 combines with J gene TRBJ2-5; 8 bases are a match to TRBD2. V lost 0 bases, J lost 7 bases, and 4 bases stayed unmatched. Germline CDR1 is LGHNA and CDR2 is YNFKEQ. This CDR3 comprises 14 residues. For the CDR3, the DNA is TGTGCCAGCAGCCAAGATCGGGGGGGTGGGACCCAGTACTTC. It specifies CASSQDRGGGTQYF.

In regard to this clonotype: Given a much more abundant clone one base away, this may be a read error. V is TRBV19 and J is TRBJ2-7, with 9 positions matching TRBD1. Per germline, CDR1 LNHDA and CDR2 SQIVND (reference sequence). J gave up 9 bases and V 4 bases, and 7 bases lay outside the gene matches. This CDR3 region has 13 residues. CDR3 sequence (DNA): TGTGCCAGTAGTAAGGACAGGGGAAGCGGGCAGTACTTC. Protein: CASSKDRGSGQYF.

In this sample, this clonotype turned up many times. The rearrangement joins TRBV12-3 or TRBV12-4 to TRBJ2-2; D is undetermined. The CDR3 runs 14 residues. V was clipped by 6 bases and J by 5 bases, with 13 bases between them. CDR3 sequence reads: CASSPAGRTGELFF. The CDR3 nucleotides are TGTGCCAGCAGCCCGGCCGGACGAACCGGGGAGCTGTTTTTT.

As to this clonotype: Compared with germline, one end of the junction differs, possibly owing to a read error. The chain uses TRBV20-1 and TRBJ2-5, with D possibly being TRBD2 (5 bases). The germline gives CDR1 DFQATT, CDR2 SNEGSKA (reference sequence). This CDR3 has 15 amino acids. The CDR3 coding sequence is TGCAGTGCCCCCCCCTGGGGAGAGTCTCAAGAGACCCGGTACTTC. Translating gives CSAPPWGESQETRYF.

This clonotype was detected only a few times. The chain is built from TRBV19 and TRBJ2-3, with a tentative D call TRBD2 (6 bases). The CDR3 is 14 amino acids. Germline assignment: CDR1 LNHDA and CDR2 SQIVND (reference sequence). Trimming took 10 bases from V and 6 from J, leaving 20 bases between them. CDR3 amino acids: CATRRRGRRDTQYF. The DNA for the CDR3 is TGTGCCACTCGAAGGCGAGGGAGGAGGGATACGCAGTATTTT.

In nucleotides, the CDR3 is TGTGCCAGCATCCCTCGTATTGCCGGGACAGGGGCCACCGGGGAGCTGTTTTTT. Protein sequence: CASIPRIAGTGATGELFF. The V gene is TRBV11-2, the J gene TRBJ2-2, with TRBD1 matching 10 bases. The CDR3 is made up of 18 amino acids. Germline V CDR1 and CDR2: SGHAT, FQNNGV. Trimming removed 7 bases from V and 4 bases from J; junction bases left unmatched: 15.

In the case of this clonotype: Just one base apart from a much larger clone, this may be a read error. The CDR3 end shows no conserved phenylalanine or tryptophan, and so a read error is likely. The rearrangement uses TRBV20-1 and TRBJ1-6, with 11 bases that match TRBD1. Germline V gene sequence: CDR1 DFQATT, CDR2 SNEGSKA (reference sequence). The CDR3 contains 14 residues. The V segment lost 5 bases and the J segment 7 bases; nucleotides outside the gene matches: 4. The CDR3 DNA reads TGCAGTGCTGGACAGGGGGCAAAAAATTCACCCCTCCACTCT. This sequence encodes CSAGQGAKNSPLHS.

This clonotype was recorded at least ten times. V usage is TRBV20-1 and J usage is TRBJ2-7; D might be TRBD2 (7 bases). The V gene's germline CDR1 is DFQATT and CDR2 SNEGSKA (reference sequence). The CDR3 sequence is 15 residues long. DNA for the CDR3: TGCTCTCTAGGGGGGGACTATCCGTTTTTCTACGAGCAGTACTTC. Amino acid sequence: CSLGGDYPFFYEQYF.

Concerning this clonotype: A much larger clone lies one base from this, so it may be a read error. The V call is TRBV30, the J call TRBJ1-6; possibly TRBD1 for D (5 bases). The CDR3 is 19 amino acids. CDR1 and CDR2 from the germline V gene are GTSNPN and SVGIG (reference sequence). CDR3 in DNA: TGTGCCTGGGGTGTACTTTGGAGGGGAACGCCATCGCATAATTCACCCCTCCACTTT. This sequence encodes CAWGVLWRGTPSHNSPLHF.

This clonotype was detected ten times or more. This rearrangement joins TRBV28 to TRBJ2-7; perhaps TRBD1 as D (6 bases). The CDR3 is made up of 14 amino acids. Germline-derived CDR1 and CDR2 are MDHEN and SYDVKM. With 6 bases removed from V and 3 bases from J, the gap between germline ends came to 15 bases. In nucleotides, the CDR3 is TGTGCCAGCAGCGATACAGGGCTCAACTACGAGCAGTACTTC. As protein: CASSDTGLNYEQYF.

This clonotype was seen at least ten times. The J gene is TRBJ1-4, the V gene TRBV25-1; no clear D gene. The CDR3 is 14 residues long. V was trimmed by 1 base and J by 6 bases, leaving 9 bases between them. Germline assignment: CDR1 MGHDK and CDR2 SYGVNS. DNA for the CDR3: TGTGCCAGCAGTGAATCGGGAGACCATGAAAAACTGTTTTTT. It translates to CASSESGDHEKLFF.

This clonotype was picked up many times. This rearrangement joins TRBV15 to TRBJ2-1; 9 nucleotides align to TRBD1. Per germline, CDR1 LNHNV and CDR2 YYDKDF (reference sequence). Germline trimming cut 3 bases from V and 2 bases from J; bases unmatched to any gene: 2. CDR3 length equals 15 residues. For the CDR3, the DNA is TGTGCCACCAGCAGGGGGGACAGGGCCTACAATGAGCAGTTCTTC. It specifies CATSRGDRAYNEQFF.

This clonotype was observed many times. This chain connects TRBV11-1 to TRBJ2-7; 12 positions match TRBD1. The germline V gene encodes CDR1 SGHAT and CDR2 FQDESV (reference sequence). V lost 0 bases, J lost 7 bases, and 7 bases stayed unmatched. The CDR3 extends over 16 amino acids. Written as DNA, the CDR3 is TGTGCCAGCAGCTTAGCCCCGGGACAGGGGGCGACTGAGCAGTACTTC. Its protein product is CASSLAPGQGATEQYF.

This clonotype came up many times. The chain's CDR3 is CASSKSRTGIDGYTF. CDR3 DNA: TGCGCCAGCAGCAAGTCTCGGACGGGAATAGATGGCTACACCTTC. The chain couples TRBV5-1 to TRBJ1-2; D is undetermined. The ends were cut back, 4 bases at V and 6 bases at J, with 19 bases in the middle. Germline CDR1 SGHRS, CDR2 YFSETQ. The CDR3 length is 15 residues.

The chain couples TRBV2 to TRBJ1-4; D gene uncertain. Between the trimmed V and J ends, which lost 2 bases and 5 bases, there was a span of 9 bases. Germline V gives CDR1 SNHLY, CDR2 FYNNEI. This CDR3 has 14 residues. The CDR3 DNA is TGTGCCAGCAGTGAACGGCAGCTAAATGAAAAACTGTTTTTT. This encodes CASSERQLNEKLFF. Variable domain in full (rest from reference TRBV2 and TRBJ1-4): EPEVTQTPSHQVTQMGQEVILRCVPISNHLYFYWYRQILGQKVEFLVSFYNNEISEKSEIFDDQFSVERPDGSNFTLKIRSTKLEDSAMYFCASSERQLNEKLFFGSGTQLSVL.

J is TRBJ2-1 and V is TRBV7-6, with a tentative D call TRBD1 (6 bases). This CDR3 contains 16 residues. Germline V gene data show CDR1 as SGHVS and CDR2 as FNYEAQ. V dropped 5 bases and J dropped 8 bases, with 22 bases sitting between them. The DNA for the CDR3 is TGTGCCAGCAGCCCTATACGGGACACCAAGAACGATGAGCAGTTCTTC. Protein: CASSPIRDTKNDEQFF. The complete variable domain, with remaining parts taken from reference TRBV7-6 and TRBJ2-1, reads GAGVSQSPRYKVTKRGQDVALRCDPISGHVSLYWYRQALGQGPEFLTYFNYEAQQDKSGLPNDRFSAERPEGSISTLTIQRTEQRDSAMYRCASSPIRDTKNDEQFFGPGTRLTVL.

In this sample, this clonotype turned up many times. This rearrangement joins TRBV18 to TRBJ1-2, with 10 bases aligning to TRBD1. CDR1 is KGHSH and CDR2 is LQKENI in the germline V gene. Unmatched junction bases numbered 4, after V lost 4 bases and J lost 2 bases. The CDR3 is made up of 15 amino acids. The chain's CDR3 is CASSRGQGGNYGYTF. The CDR3 DNA reads as TGTGCCAGCTCACGCGGACAGGGGGGGAACTATGGCTACACCTTC.

This clonotype was counted many times. This chain uses TRBV7-3 with TRBJ1-2, with 7 positions matching TRBD1. This CDR3 has 15 amino acids. Looked up from germline, CDR1 is SGHTA and CDR2 is FQGTGA. J lost 6 bases, V lost 0 bases, and 7 bases had no gene match. The DNA for the CDR3 is TGTGCCAGCAGCTTAACGGGGGAGACAGGGCATGGCTACACCTTC. It yields the protein CASSLTGETGHGYTF.

This clonotype was recorded many times. The CDR3 region is CASSFSSGAYEQYF. Here the CDR3 DNA reads TGTGCCAGCAGCTTCTCGTCCGGGGCCTACGAGCAGTACTTC. The genes are TRBV7-9 and TRBJ2-7, with D maybe TRBD2 (5 bases). V dropped 3 bases and J dropped 2 bases, with 11 bases sitting between them. Per germline, CDR1 SEHNR and CDR2 FQNEAQ (reference sequence). The CDR3 length is 14 residues. Full variable domain (rest looked up from reference TRBV7-9 and TRBJ2-7): DTGVSQNPRHKITKRGQNVTFRCDPISEHNRLYWYRQTLGQGPEFLTYFQNEAQLEKSRLLSDRFSAERPKGSFSTLEIQRTEQGDSAMYLCASSFSSGAYEQYFGPGTRLTVT.